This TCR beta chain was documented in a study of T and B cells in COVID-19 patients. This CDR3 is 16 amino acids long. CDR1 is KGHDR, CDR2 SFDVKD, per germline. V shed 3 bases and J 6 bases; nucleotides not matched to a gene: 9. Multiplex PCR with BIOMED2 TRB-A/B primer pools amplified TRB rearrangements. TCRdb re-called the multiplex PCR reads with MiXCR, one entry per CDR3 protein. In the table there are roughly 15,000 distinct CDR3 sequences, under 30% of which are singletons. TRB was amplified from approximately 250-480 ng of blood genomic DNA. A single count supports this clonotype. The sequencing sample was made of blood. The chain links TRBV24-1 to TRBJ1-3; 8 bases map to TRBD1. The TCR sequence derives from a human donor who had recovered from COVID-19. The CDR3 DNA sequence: TGTGCCACCAGTGATCACGGACAGGGCGTAAAAAACACCATATATTTT. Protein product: CATSDHGQGVKNTIYF.